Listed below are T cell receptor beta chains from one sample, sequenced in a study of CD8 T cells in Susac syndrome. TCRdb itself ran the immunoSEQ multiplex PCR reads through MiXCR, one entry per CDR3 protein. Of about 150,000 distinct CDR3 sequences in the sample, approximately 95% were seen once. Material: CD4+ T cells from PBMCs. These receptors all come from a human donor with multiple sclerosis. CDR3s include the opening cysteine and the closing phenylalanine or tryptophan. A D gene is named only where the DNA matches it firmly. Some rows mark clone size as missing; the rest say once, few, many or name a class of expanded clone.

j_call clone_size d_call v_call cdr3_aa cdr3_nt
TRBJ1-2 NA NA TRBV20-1 CSAPLLANYGYTF TGCAGTGCTCCCCTTCTCGCTAACTATGGCTACACCTTC
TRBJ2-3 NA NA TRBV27 CASSLFSGRDGNTQYF TGTGCCAGCAGTTTATTCTCCGGCCGGGATGGGAATACGCAGTATTTT
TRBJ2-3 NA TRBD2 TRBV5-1 CASASGKTDTQYF TGCGCCAGCGCCAGCGGGAAAACAGATACGCAGTATTTT
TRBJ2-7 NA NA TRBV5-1 CASSLARRSSYEQYF TGCGCCAGCAGCCTAGCAAGGCGGTCCTCCTACGAGCAGTACTTC
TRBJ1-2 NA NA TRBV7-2 CASSLGDMNYGYTF TGTGCCAGCAGCTTAGGGGACATGAACTATGGCTACACCTTC
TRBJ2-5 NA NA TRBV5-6 CASRRVQETQYF TGTGCCAGCCGGCGAGTACAAGAGACCCAGTACTTC
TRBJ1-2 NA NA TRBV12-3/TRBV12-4 CASSRGATGGGIYGYTF TGTGCCAGCAGTAGGGGGGCGACAGGAGGTGGGATCTATGGCTACACCTTC
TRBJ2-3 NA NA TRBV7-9 CASSPSRSTDTQYF TGTGCCAGCAGCCCTTCCCGCAGCACAGATACGCAGTATTTT
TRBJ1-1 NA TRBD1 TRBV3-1 CASSHGQGVAFF TGTGCCAGCAGCCACGGACAGGGTGTAGCTTTCTTT
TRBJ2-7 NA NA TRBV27 CASSKDQGQAYEQYF TGTGCCAGCAGTAAGGATCAGGGGCAAGCCTACGAGCAGTACTTC
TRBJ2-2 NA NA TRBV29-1 CSVVQPANTGELFF TGCAGCGTTGTCCAGCCCGCGAACACCGGGGAGCTGTTTTTT
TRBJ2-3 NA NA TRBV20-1 CSARDARNPYTDTQYF TGCAGTGCTAGAGATGCCAGGAACCCTTACACAGATACGCAGTATTTT
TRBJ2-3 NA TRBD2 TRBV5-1 CASSLPRTSGNTDTQYF TGCGCCAGCAGCTTGCCCAGGACTAGCGGAAACACAGATACGCAGTATTTT
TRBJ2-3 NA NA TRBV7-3 CASSLTAGGSSSTDTQYF TGTGCCAGCAGCTTAACGGCAGGGGGGAGCTCTAGCACAGATACGCAGTATTTT
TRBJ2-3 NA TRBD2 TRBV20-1 CSAREGRLAGGSTDTQYF TGCAGTGCTAGAGAGGGGAGACTAGCGGGGGGTAGCACAGATACGCAGTATTTT
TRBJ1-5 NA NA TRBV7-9 CASSFVGGINQPQHF TGTGCCAGCAGCTTTGTAGGCGGTATAAATCAGCCCCAGCATTTT
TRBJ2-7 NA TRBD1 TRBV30 CAWSVGRGQVYEQYF TGTGCCTGGAGTGTAGGCAGGGGGCAAGTGTACGAGCAGTACTTC
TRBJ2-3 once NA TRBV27 CASSLKRGTVTSPDTQYF TGTGCCAGCAGTTTAAAACGCGGGACGGTAACCTCGCCAGATACGCAGTATTTT
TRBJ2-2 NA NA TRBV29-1 CSVTGWDTGELFF TGCAGCGTTACAGGGTGGGACACCGGGGAGCTGTTTTTT
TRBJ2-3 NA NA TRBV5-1 CASSHGSLPRTDTQYF TGCGCCAGCAGCCACGGCTCTCTCCCCCGCACAGATACGCAGTATTTT
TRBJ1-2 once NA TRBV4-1 CASSQAGTSTLLGYTF TGCGCCAGCAGCCAAGCCGGGACATCGACACTTCTAGGCTACACCTTC
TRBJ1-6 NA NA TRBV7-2 CASSLGNGDNSPLHF TGTGCCAGCAGCTTAGGGAACGGCGATAATTCACCCCTCCACTTT
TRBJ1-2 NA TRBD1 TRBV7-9 CASSQRTGEGYGYTF TGTGCCAGCAGTCAACGGACAGGGGAGGGCTATGGCTACACCTTC
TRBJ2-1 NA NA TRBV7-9 CASSTHRGVSGRSYNEQFF TGTGCCAGCAGCACCCATCGTGGGGTTAGCGGTCGCTCCTACAATGAGCAGTTCTTC
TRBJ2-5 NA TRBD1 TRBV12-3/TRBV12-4 CASSSGTDGETQYF TGTGCCAGCAGTTCCGGGACAGATGGGGAGACCCAGTACTTC
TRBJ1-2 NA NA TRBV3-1 CASSRETLRGYTF TGTGCCAGCAGCCGAGAGACACTGCGCGGCTACACCTTC
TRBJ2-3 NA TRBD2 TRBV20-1 CSASGGGLAPDTQYF TGCAGTGCTAGTGGCGGAGGACTAGCGCCAGATACGCAGTATTTT
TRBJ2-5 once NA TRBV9 CASSVVPKPETQYF TGTGCCAGCAGCGTAGTCCCCAAGCCCGAGACCCAGTACTTC
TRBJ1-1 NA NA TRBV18 CASSPGLKQGLNTEAFF TGTGCCAGCTCACCGGGACTGAAACAAGGGTTGAACACTGAAGCTTTCTTT
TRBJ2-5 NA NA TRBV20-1 CSAPRPEFGETQYF TGCAGTGCTCCGAGGCCGGAGTTCGGTGAGACCCAGTACTTC
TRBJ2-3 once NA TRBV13 CASSPGVGKVTDTQYF TGTGCCAGCAGCCCGGGGGTGGGGAAAGTGACAGATACGCAGTATTTT
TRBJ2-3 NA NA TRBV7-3 CASSLRGAGADTQYF TGTGCCAGCAGCTTAAGAGGGGCAGGGGCAGATACGCAGTATTTT
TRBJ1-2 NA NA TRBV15 CATSKETRGYTF TGTGCCACCAGCAAGGAGACCAGAGGCTACACCTTC
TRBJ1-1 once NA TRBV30 CAWSVLGGGTGAFF TGTGCCTGGAGTGTACTTGGCGGGGGTACGGGAGCTTTCTTT
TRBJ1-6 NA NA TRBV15 CATSRDFTAPLHF TGTGCCACCAGCAGAGATTTCACGGCTCCCCTCCACTTT
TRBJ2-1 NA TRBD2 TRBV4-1 CASSQVGLGIYNEQFF TGCGCCAGCAGCCAAGTGGGACTAGGAATCTACAATGAGCAGTTCTTC
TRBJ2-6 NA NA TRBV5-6 CASSLIQGSGANVLTF TGTGCCAGCAGCTTAATACAGGGTTCAGGGGCCAACGTCCTGACTTTC
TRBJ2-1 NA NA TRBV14 CASSMGTFGEQFF TGTGCCAGCAGCATGGGGACATTTGGTGAGCAGTTCTTC
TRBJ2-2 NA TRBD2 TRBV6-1 CASRRGTSGSNTGELFF TGTGCCAGCAGACGAGGGACTAGCGGGTCGAACACCGGGGAGCTGTTTTTT
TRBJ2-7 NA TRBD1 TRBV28 CASSFGTGGLIEQYF TGTGCCAGCAGTTTCGGGACAGGGGGACTTATAGAGCAGTACTTC
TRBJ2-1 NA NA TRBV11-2 CASSLRGTEQFF TGTGCCAGCAGCTTAAGGGGGACTGAGCAGTTCTTC
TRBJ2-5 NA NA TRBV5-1 CASSLGDLTGETQYF TGCGCCAGCAGCTTGGGGGACTTGACCGGAGAGACCCAGTACTTC
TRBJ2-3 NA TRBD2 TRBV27 CASSLRGGGTSTDTQYF TGTGCCAGCAGTTTACGGGGGGGCGGAACCAGCACAGATACGCAGTATTTT
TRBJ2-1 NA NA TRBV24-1 CATSDRGGFHNEQFF TGTGCCACCAGTGATCGCGGGGGCTTTCACAATGAGCAGTTCTTC
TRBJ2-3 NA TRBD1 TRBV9 CASSRSLQGARADTQYF TGTGCCAGCAGCCGAAGTTTACAGGGGGCGCGGGCAGATACGCAGTATTTT